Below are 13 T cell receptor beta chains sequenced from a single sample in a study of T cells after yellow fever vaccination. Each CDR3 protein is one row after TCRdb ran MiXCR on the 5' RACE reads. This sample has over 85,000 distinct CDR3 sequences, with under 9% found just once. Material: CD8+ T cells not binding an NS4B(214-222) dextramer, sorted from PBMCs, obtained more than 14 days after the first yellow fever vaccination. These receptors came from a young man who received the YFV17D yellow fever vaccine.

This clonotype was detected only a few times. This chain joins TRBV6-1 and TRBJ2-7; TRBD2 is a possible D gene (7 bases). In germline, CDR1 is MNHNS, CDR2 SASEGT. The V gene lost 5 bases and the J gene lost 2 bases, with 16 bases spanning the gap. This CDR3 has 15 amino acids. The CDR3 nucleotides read TGTGCCAGCAGTCAGAGGCGGGGGCCGCCCTACGAGCAGTACGTC. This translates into CASSQRRGPPYEQYV.

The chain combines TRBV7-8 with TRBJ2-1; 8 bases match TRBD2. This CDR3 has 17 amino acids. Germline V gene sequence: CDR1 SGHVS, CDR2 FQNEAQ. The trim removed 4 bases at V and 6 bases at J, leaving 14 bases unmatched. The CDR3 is CASSSYRAGTRGNEQFF. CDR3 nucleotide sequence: TGTGCCAGCAGCTCCTATCGAGCCGGGACTAGAGGCAATGAGCAGTTCTTC. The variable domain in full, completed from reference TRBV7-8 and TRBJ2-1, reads GAGVSQSPRYKVAKRGQDVALRCDPISGHVSLFWYQQALGQGPEFLTYFQNEAQLDKSGLPSDRFFAERPEGSVSTLKIQRTQQEDSAVYLCASSSYRAGTRGNEQFFGPGTRLTVL.

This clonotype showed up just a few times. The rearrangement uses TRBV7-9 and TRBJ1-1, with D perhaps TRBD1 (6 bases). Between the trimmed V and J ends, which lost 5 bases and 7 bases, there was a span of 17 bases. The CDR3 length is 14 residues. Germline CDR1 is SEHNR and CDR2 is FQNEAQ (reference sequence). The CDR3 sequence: CASSPRTGGGEAFF. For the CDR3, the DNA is TGTGCCAGCAGCCCACGTACCGGGGGCGGTGAAGCTTTCTTT.

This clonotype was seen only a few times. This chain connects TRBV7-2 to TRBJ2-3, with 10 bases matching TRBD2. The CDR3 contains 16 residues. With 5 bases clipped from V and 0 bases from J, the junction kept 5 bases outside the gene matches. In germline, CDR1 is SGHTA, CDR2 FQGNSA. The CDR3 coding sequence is TGTGCCAGCAGCCCCTGGACTAGCGGAAGCACAGATACGCAGTATTTT. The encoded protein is CASSPWTSGSTDTQYF.

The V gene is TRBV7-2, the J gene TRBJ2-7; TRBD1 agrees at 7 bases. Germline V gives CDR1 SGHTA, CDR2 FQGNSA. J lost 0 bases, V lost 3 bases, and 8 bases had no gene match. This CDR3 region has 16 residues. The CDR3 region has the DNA TGTGCCAGCAGCTTTTTTCCCGGGACAGCCTCCTACGAGCAGTACTTC. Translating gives CASSFFPGTASYEQYF.

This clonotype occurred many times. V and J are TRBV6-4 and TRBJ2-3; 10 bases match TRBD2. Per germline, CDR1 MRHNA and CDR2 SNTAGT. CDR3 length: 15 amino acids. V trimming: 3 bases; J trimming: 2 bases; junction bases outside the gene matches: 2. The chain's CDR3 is CASSESGGATDTQYF. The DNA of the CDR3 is TGTGCCAGCAGTGAAAGCGGGGGGGCCACAGATACGCAGTATTTT.

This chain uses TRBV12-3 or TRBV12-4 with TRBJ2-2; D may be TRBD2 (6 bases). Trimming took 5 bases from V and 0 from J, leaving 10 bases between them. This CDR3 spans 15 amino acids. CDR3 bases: TGTGCCAGCAGTGCCGGGACTCCGAACACCGGGGAGCTGTTTTTT. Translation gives CASSAGTPNTGELFF.

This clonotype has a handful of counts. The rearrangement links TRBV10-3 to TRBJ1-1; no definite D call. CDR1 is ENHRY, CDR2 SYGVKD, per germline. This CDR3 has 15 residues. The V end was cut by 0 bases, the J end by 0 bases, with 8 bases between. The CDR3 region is CAISESAGVNTEAFF. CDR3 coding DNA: TGTGCCATCAGTGAGTCGGCTGGGGTGAACACTGAAGCTTTCTTT.

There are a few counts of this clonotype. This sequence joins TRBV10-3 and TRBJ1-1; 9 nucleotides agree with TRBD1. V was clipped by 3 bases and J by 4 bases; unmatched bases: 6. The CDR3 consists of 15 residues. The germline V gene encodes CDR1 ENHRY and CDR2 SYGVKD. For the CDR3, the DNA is TGTGCCATCAGTGATTCCCGGACAGGGGTCACTGAAGCTTTCTTT. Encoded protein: CAISDSRTGVTEAFF.

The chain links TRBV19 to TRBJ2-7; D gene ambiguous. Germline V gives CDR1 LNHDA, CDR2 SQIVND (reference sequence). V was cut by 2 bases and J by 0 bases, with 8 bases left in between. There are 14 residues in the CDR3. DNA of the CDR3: TGTGCCAGTAGTATACAGGCCGCCTCCTACGAGCAGTACTTC. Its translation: CASSIQAASYEQYF.

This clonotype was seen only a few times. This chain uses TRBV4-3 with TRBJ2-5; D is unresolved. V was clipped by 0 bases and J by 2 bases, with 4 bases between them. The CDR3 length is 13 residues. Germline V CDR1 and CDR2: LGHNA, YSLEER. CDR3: CASSQELQETQYF. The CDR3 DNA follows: TGCGCCAGCAGCCAAGAACTACAAGAGACCCAGTACTTC.

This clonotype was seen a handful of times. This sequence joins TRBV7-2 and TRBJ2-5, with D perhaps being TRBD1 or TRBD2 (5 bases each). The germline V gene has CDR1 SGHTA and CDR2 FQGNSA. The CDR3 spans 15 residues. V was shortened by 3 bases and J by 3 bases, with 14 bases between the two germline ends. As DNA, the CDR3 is TGTGCCAGCAGCTTTATCTACCGAGGGGAAGAGACCCAGTACTTC. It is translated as CASSFIYRGEETQYF.

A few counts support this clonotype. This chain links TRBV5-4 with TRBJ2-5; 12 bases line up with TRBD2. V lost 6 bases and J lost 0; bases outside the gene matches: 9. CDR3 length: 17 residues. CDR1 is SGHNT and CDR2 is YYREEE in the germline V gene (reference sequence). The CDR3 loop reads CASMGTSGSSYQETQYF. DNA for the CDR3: TGTGCCAGCATGGGGACTAGCGGGTCTTCGTACCAAGAGACCCAGTACTTC.